The 27 T cell receptor beta chains reported below all come from one sample, sequenced in a study of blood T cells in healthy people across ages. A J-beta primer mix and a sample-barcoded 5' primer were used in a second PCR of roughly 7 to 12 cycles. TCRdb ran MiXCR on the 5' RACE reads and lists one entry per CDR3 protein. The table has around 850,000 distinct CDR3 sequences, approximately 35% seen once. The specimen was blood. The receptors were sampled from a man aged 18 to 35 in good health.

In this sample, this clonotype turned up a few times. The chain has TRBV12-3 or TRBV12-4 and TRBJ2-7; D remains ambiguous. V dropped 3 bases and J dropped 3 bases, with 9 bases sitting between them. This CDR3 region has 13 residues. The CDR3 sequence is CASSFGVGYEQYF. As DNA, the CDR3 is TGTGCCAGCAGTTTTGGGGTGGGCTACGAGCAGTACTTC.

The chain couples TRBV2 to TRBJ2-1, with 13 bases aligning to TRBD2. The germline CDR1 and CDR2 sequences are SNHLY and FYNNEI. CDR3 length: 16 amino acids. Trimming at V came to 8 bases and at J to 9 bases, leaving 13 bases not matched to a gene. DNA for the CDR3: TGTGCCAGCCCTGGGACTAGCGGGGACCCGGCGGGTGAGCAGTTCTTC. Protein product: CASPGTSGDPAGEQFF.

J is TRBJ1-1 and V is TRBV3-1, with 7 bases that match TRBD1. The CDR3 covers 15 residues. Germline V CDR1 and CDR2: LGHDT, YNNKEL (reference sequence). V shed 4 bases and J 4 bases; nucleotides not matched to a gene: 9. CDR3 coding DNA: TGTGCCAGCAGCCGGCTGGCACAGGGGTTCACTGAAGCTTTCTTT. Its protein product is CASSRLAQGFTEAFF.

This clonotype has just a few counts. This chain links TRBV12-3 or TRBV12-4 with TRBJ2-2, with 11 nucleotides matching TRBD1. The CDR3 spans 16 residues. Germline trimming cut 6 bases from V and 4 bases from J; bases unmatched to any gene: 7. The chain's CDR3 is CASSRGQGATTGELFF. CDR3 coding DNA: TGTGCCAGCAGCCGTGGACAGGGGGCTACCACCGGGGAGCTGTTTTTT.

This clonotype was seen at least ten times. The chain couples TRBV4-3 to TRBJ2-3; TRBD2 agrees at 8 bases. Germline V gene lookup returns CDR1 LGHNA and CDR2 YSLEER. This CDR3 is 15 amino acids long. The V and J ends lost 1 base and 5 bases, in that order; junction bases with no gene match: 5. CDR3 in DNA: TGCGCCAGCAGCCAAGCAGCGGGGGATGAAGATACGCAGTATTTT. It codes for CASSQAAGDEDTQYF.

This clonotype was observed a handful of times. The chain joins TRBV20-1 to TRBJ1-4, with 7 positions matching TRBD1. The V gene end was trimmed by 0 bases and the J gene end by 4 bases; junction bases not matched to a gene: 2. The CDR3 has 14 residues. The germline gives CDR1 DFQATT, CDR2 SNEGSKA (reference sequence). CDR3 nucleotides: TGCAGTGCTAGAGACCGGGACAGTAATGAAAAACTGTTTTTT. Translated: CSARDRDSNEKLFF.

This sequence joins TRBV20-1 and TRBJ2-3; 14 bases agree with TRBD2. CDR3 length: 17 residues. Unmatched junction bases numbered 9, after V lost 7 bases and J lost 0 bases. Per the germline V gene, CDR1 is DFQATT and CDR2 is SNEGSKA (reference sequence). The CDR3 sequence is CSVRLAGGLPSTDTQYF. CDR3 nucleotide sequence: TGCAGTGTTCGACTAGCGGGGGGGCTACCTAGCACAGATACGCAGTATTTT.

This clonotype was seen a few times. CDR3 sequence reads: CASRPPGADTEAFF. The CDR3 DNA reads TGTGCCAGCAGGCCCCCCGGGGCGGACACTGAAGCTTTCTTT. This chain uses TRBV6-5 with TRBJ1-1; D is perhaps TRBD1 (5 bases). CDR3 length: 14 amino acids. V was trimmed by 6 bases and J by 3 bases, leaving 14 bases between them. Germline V gives CDR1 MNHEY, CDR2 SVGAGI.

This chain links TRBV6-2 or TRBV6-3 with TRBJ2-7; tentatively, D is TRBD1 (5 bases). The CDR3 sequence is 14 residues long. In germline, CDR1 is MNHEY, CDR2 SVGEGT. Deletions cut 0 bases from V and 5 bases from J, with 11 bases between. CDR3 in DNA: TGTGCCAGCAGTTACTCAGGGGATACCCACGAGCAGTACTTC. Amino acids: CASSYSGDTHEQYF.

This clonotype was detected only a few times. CDR3 region: CASSKVGQDTTNYGYTF. DNA of the CDR3: TGTGCCAGCAGCAAAGTGGGACAGGACACCACTAACTATGGCTACACCTTC. V usage is TRBV21-1 and J usage is TRBJ1-2; TRBD1 is the table's D call, not checked against the DNA. TRBV21-1 is a pseudogene segment. This CDR3 has 17 residues.

The chain recombines TRBV19 with TRBJ2-3; a weak D match, TRBD1 (5 bases). Germline V gives CDR1 LNHDA, CDR2 SQIVND (reference sequence). The CDR3 is 16 amino acids. The germline V and J ends were trimmed by 3 bases and 2 bases, with 15 bases remaining between them. The CDR3 sequence is CASSMFYKGITDTQYF. The CDR3 region has the DNA TGTGCCAGTAGTATGTTTTATAAGGGGATCACAGATACGCAGTATTTT.

DNA of the CDR3: TGCGCCAGCAGCCAGAGGGGACCGTCGTCCGATACGCAGTATTTT. Translating gives CASSQRGPSSDTQYF. The chain has TRBV4-3 and TRBJ2-3; D is perhaps TRBD1 or TRBD2 (5 bases each). CDR1 is LGHNA and CDR2 is YSLEER in the germline V gene. The V gene lost 3 bases and the J gene lost 6 bases, with 16 bases spanning the gap. This CDR3 is 15 amino acids long.

Note on this clonotype: A read error is possible here, since a much larger clone lies one base away. The rearrangement uses TRBV10-3 and TRBJ2-1; D remains unclear. V was pared by 3 bases and J by 8 bases, with 14 bases between. From germline, CDR1 is ENHRY and CDR2 SYGVKD. The CDR3 extends over 14 amino acids. In DNA form, the CDR3 reads TGTGCCATCAGTGAAGGTATAGGGTTTGATGAGCAGTTCTTC. Its translation: CAISEGIGFDEQFF.

This chain joins TRBV6-1 and TRBJ2-1, with D perhaps TRBD1 (5 bases). The J call is uncertain, as TRBJ2-7 better fits the DNA end. This CDR3 spans 14 amino acids. Germline CDR1 and CDR2: MNHNS and SASEGT. CDR3 bases: TGTGCCAGCAGTGCAGGGTACTCCTACAATGAGCAGTACTTC. It translates to CASSAGYSYNEQYF.

The chain has TRBV20-1 and TRBJ1-6; 8 nucleotides match TRBD1. This CDR3 comprises 14 residues. Germline lookup yields CDR1 DFQATT and CDR2 SNEGSKA (reference sequence). V dropped 3 bases and J dropped 6; count of bases not matched to a gene: 4. The CDR3 sequence: CSARSGQGNSPLHF. Written as DNA, the CDR3 is TGCAGTGCTAGGTCCGGACAGGGTAATTCACCCCTCCACTTT.

The CDR3 DNA reads TGTGCCAGCAGTTACAGACCCGGGACAGGGGACACTGAAGCTTTCTTT. As protein: CASSYRPGTGDTEAFF. V usage is TRBV6-6 and J usage is TRBJ1-1; 10 positions match TRBD1. CDR3 size: 16 residues. Germline V gene data show CDR1 as MNHNY and CDR2 as SVGAGI (reference sequence). With V trimmed by 2 bases and J by 3 bases, 6 bases remained unmatched.

The chain uses TRBV28 and TRBJ1-2, with D unclear. V shed 2 bases and J shed 2 bases, with 9 bases lying between them. Germline loops: CDR1 MDHEN, CDR2 SYDVKM. The length of the CDR3 is 14 residues. The CDR3 loop reads CASSLGRFNYGYTF. The CDR3 nucleotides read TGTGCCAGCAGTTTAGGCAGGTTCAACTATGGCTACACCTTC.

This clonotype showed up just a few times. This chain uses TRBV7-2 with TRBJ1-2, with TRBD1 matching 8 bases. CDR1 is SGHTA and CDR2 is FQGNSA in the germline V gene. V trimming: 4 bases; J trimming: 7 bases; junction bases outside the gene matches: 2. This CDR3 is 12 amino acids long. The DNA of the CDR3 is TGTGCCAGCAGCTGGACAGGGTCTGGCTACACCTTC. Amino acid sequence: CASSWTGSGYTF.

This clonotype appeared many times. This chain uses TRBV6-5 with TRBJ2-7; D call uncertain. Germline values: CDR1 MNHEY, CDR2 SVGAGI. This CDR3 is built from 15 residues. Trimming stripped 0 bases from V and 0 bases from J, with 9 bases between. The CDR3 sequence is CASSYSFPSSYEQYF. CDR3 DNA: TGTGCCAGCAGTTACTCGTTTCCGAGCTCCTACGAGCAGTACTTC.

This clonotype has more than one count but fewer than ten. The V call is TRBV7-6, the J call TRBJ2-7; D perhaps matches TRBD1 (5 bases). Gene TRBJ2-5 matches the end of the DNA better, so the J call may be wrong. In germline, CDR1 is SGHVS, CDR2 FNYEAQ. This CDR3 spans 15 amino acids. DNA of the CDR3: TGTGCCAGCAGCTTAGGTCAGGGATTTACGGAGACCCAGTACTTC. Its translation: CASSLGQGFTETQYF.

The sample holds a few counts of this clonotype. The genes are TRBV4-2 and TRBJ1-2; D is perhaps TRBD1 (5 bases). The CDR3 spans 18 residues. V lost 0 bases and J 8 bases, leaving 25 bases between the germline ends. Germline V gene sequence: CDR1 LGHNA, CDR2 YNFKEQ. The CDR3 protein is CASSQEIGAGPPSRGYTF. CDR3 DNA sequence: TGTGCCAGCAGCCAAGAGATCGGGGCAGGACCCCCCTCTCGAGGCTACACCTTC.

This clonotype was recorded only once. The chain uses TRBV20-1 and TRBJ2-4, with TRBD2 matching over 12 bases. The J segment lost 4 bases and the V segment lost 1 base, leaving 2 bases of the junction unmatched. Germline lookup yields CDR1 DFQATT and CDR2 SNEGSKA (reference sequence). The length of the CDR3 is 15 residues. CDR3: CSARGTSGEKNIQYF. Here the CDR3 DNA reads TGCAGTGCTAGAGGGACTAGCGGGGAAAAAAACATTCAGTACTTC.

This sequence joins TRBV5-1 and TRBJ2-1, with 8 bases lining up with TRBD1. The ends lost 0 bases at V and 6 bases at J; junction bases unmatched: 5. The CDR3 covers 15 residues. Per the germline V gene, CDR1 is SGHRS and CDR2 is YFSETQ. CDR3 in amino acids: CASSLERQGFNEQFF. DNA of the CDR3: TGCGCCAGCAGCTTGGAACGACAGGGGTTCAATGAGCAGTTCTTC. Looking up the rest from reference TRBV5-1 and TRBJ2-1 gives the full variable domain: KAGVTQTPRYLIKTRGQQVTLSCSPISGHRSVSWYQQTPGQGLQFLFEYFSETQRNKGNFPGRFSGRQFSNSRSEMNVSTLELGDSALYLCASSLERQGFNEQFFGPGTRLTVL.

This clonotype appeared many times. This chain links TRBV4-2 with TRBJ2-7, with 13 bases matching TRBD2. CDR3 length equals 17 residues. Germline values: CDR1 LGHNA, CDR2 YNFKEQ. The V segment lost 3 bases and the J segment 0 bases; nucleotides outside the gene matches: 5. The CDR3 is CASSQGLAGTSSYEQYF. As DNA, the CDR3 is TGTGCCAGCAGCCAGGGACTAGCGGGGACTTCCTCCTACGAGCAGTACTTC.

V is TRBV12-3 or TRBV12-4 and J is TRBJ1-2, with unresolved D. Trimming pared 2 bases from V and 4 bases from J, leaving 20 bases between. The CDR3 covers 17 residues. CDR3 loop: CASSLSPVADGRYGYTF. CDR3 DNA sequence: TGTGCCAGCAGTTTATCCCCCGTAGCGGACGGACGCTATGGCTACACCTTC.

A few counts support this clonotype. J is TRBJ1-2 and V is TRBV30; weak D call: TRBD1 (5 bases). In germline, CDR1 is GTSNPN, CDR2 SVGIG (reference sequence). There are 14 residues in the CDR3. Deletions cut 0 bases from V and 8 bases from J, with 16 bases between. The CDR3 loop reads CAWSVSRVQGGYTF. DNA of the CDR3: TGTGCCTGGAGTGTCTCGAGGGTTCAGGGCGGCTACACCTTC.

This clonotype was seen a handful of times. The chain employs TRBV20-1 and TRBJ2-3, with D unclear. The CDR3 spans 12 residues. Germline CDR1 DFQATT, CDR2 SNEGSKA (reference sequence). V gave up 4 bases and J gave up 5 bases, with 10 bases separating them. CDR3 nucleotides: TGCAGTGCTACCTTGACTCAAGATACGCAGTATTTT. Translated: CSATLTQDTQYF.